Listed below are T cell receptor beta chains from one sample, sequenced in a study of graft-versus-host responses after intestinal transplantation. The method was immunoSEQ multiplex PCR; TCRdb's version includes in-frame clones alone and lacks a portion of them. Of approximately 78,000 clones in the sample, 87% are singletons; the top ten hold about 8%. No cognate antigen is known for these TCRs. The sample was unstimulated CD8+ T cells sorted from spleen or lymph node cells, taken before transplant. The origin of the receptors is a human donor who was the organ donor for an intestinal transplant. The CDR3 runs from the conserved cysteine through the conserved F or W. The D gene is left open where the match is weak. The size of a clone is reported for some rows only, either as once, few or many, or as a class for expanded clones.

D: -
J: TRBJ1-5
size: once
V: TRBV6-5
DNA: TGTGCCAGCAGTTACACCTACAGGGATCTCAATCAGCCCCAGCATTTT
CDR3: CASSYTYRDLNQPQHF

D: -
J: TRBJ1-4
size: -
V: TRBV9
DNA: TGTGCCAGCAGCGGAGGACCCACGGAAGCAACTAATGAAAAACTGTTTTTT
CDR3: CASSGGPTEATNEKLFF

D: -
J: TRBJ2-1
size: -
V: TRBV2
DNA: TGTGCCAGCCGACTTACCTACAATGAGCAGTTCTTC
CDR3: CASRLTYNEQFF

D: -
J: TRBJ2-2
size: -
V: TRBV6-5
DNA: TGTGCCAGCGGGTGGCAGCATACCGGGGAGCTGTTTTTT
CDR3: CASGWQHTGELFF

D: -
J: TRBJ2-7
size: once
V: TRBV27
DNA: TGTGCCAGCAGTTCGCGGACTCTCCCTAGCGAGCAGTACTTC
CDR3: CASSSRTLPSEQYF

D: -
J: TRBJ1-1
size: -
V: TRBV2
DNA: TGTGCCAGCAATTACGGGGCGGGCACTGAAGCTTTCTTT
CDR3: CASNYGAGTEAFF

D: TRBD2
J: TRBJ2-3
size: -
V: TRBV6-5
DNA: TGTGCCAGCAGTGGCGGGGGGGTAGATACGCAGTATTTT
CDR3: CASSGGGVDTQYF

D: -
J: TRBJ1-1
size: -
V: TRBV9
DNA: TGTGCCAGCAGCGCACCGGACGGCTTCGAAGCTTTCTTT
CDR3: CASSAPDGFEAFF

D: -
J: TRBJ2-3
size: -
V: TRBV7-2
DNA: TGTGCCAGCAGCTTCCGCTACAGGGGAGGGCCAGATACGCAGTATTTT
CDR3: CASSFRYRGGPDTQYF

D: -
J: TRBJ2-6
size: -
V: TRBV14
DNA: TGTGCCAGCAGCCCCAGGGTGGCCCCGGTGGCCAACGTCCTGACTTTC
CDR3: CASSPRVAPVANVLTF

D: -
J: TRBJ1-1
size: -
V: TRBV5-4
DNA: TGTGCCAGCAGCTTCGGGGGATGGTCTGAAGCTTTCTTT
CDR3: CASSFGGWSEAFF

D: -
J: TRBJ2-7
size: -
V: TRBV5-8
DNA: TGTGCCAGCAGCGACCGAGACTACGAGCAGTACTTC
CDR3: CASSDRDYEQYF

D: -
J: TRBJ2-3
size: -
V: TRBV30
DNA: TGTGCCTGGAGTGTGGGAGGGGGCTGGGGTACGCAGTATTTT
CDR3: CAWSVGGGWGTQYF

D: -
J: TRBJ2-7
size: -
V: TRBV15
DNA: TGTGCCACCAGCCCTCAAGATGGGGGCGGCTACGAGCAGTACTTC
CDR3: CATSPQDGGGYEQYF

D: TRBD1
J: TRBJ1-6
size: -
V: TRBV27
DNA: TGTGCCAGCAGTTTAACAGGGGGGTATTCACCCCTCCACTTT
CDR3: CASSLTGGYSPLHF

D: TRBD1
J: TRBJ2-2
size: -
V: TRBV7-9
DNA: TGTGCCAGCAGCCCGAGCGACAGGGGATACGGGGAGCTGTTTTTT
CDR3: CASSPSDRGYGELFF

D: -
J: TRBJ2-3
size: -
V: TRBV10-3
DNA: TGTGCCATCAGTGAATTTGAGGGAGATACGCAGTATTTT
CDR3: CAISEFEGDTQYF